The T cell receptor (beta chain) under discussion was sequenced for a study of Ad26.COV2.S vaccination and SARS-CoV-2 variants. Treatment noted: some 20 received Ad26.COV2.S at low or high dose, single or two shots; 5 received placebo; per-sample allocation not given. After the first vaccine or placebo injection, samples were drawn on day 63. Assay used: immunoSEQ multiplex PCR; TCRdb lists only in-frame clones, some missing. The sample has hundreds of thousands of clones; 89% are singletons. Germline CDR1 reads MNHEY; CDR2 reads SVGAGI. The CDR3 spans 15 residues. Trimming took off 7 bases at V and 6 bases at J, with 21 bases between the two ends.

This rearrangement joins TRBV6-5 to TRBJ1-1, with a weak D call TRBD1 (6 bases). The sequence came from a person between 18 and 65 years old who received the Ad26.COV2.S COVID-19 vaccine or a placebo. Sequences were derived from peripheral blood, sampled in a trial of Ad26.COV2.S vaccine versus placebo. CDR3 sequence: CASMPNRGLRPEAFF. The CDR3 nucleotides are TGTGCCAGCATGCCGAATAGGGGGTTACGACCTGAAGCTTTCTTT.